A single sample is the source of the 13 T cell receptor beta chains below, sequenced in a study of OX40 agonist ivuxolimab in advanced cancers. This table comes from immunoSEQ multiplex PCR, and its TCRdb copy is limited to in-frame clones, with some not included. The sample shows around 64,000 clones, around 83% of them seen only once. The starting material was CD4+ or CD8+ T cells sorted from blood, obtained in a trial of the OX40 agonist ivuxolimab. These receptor sequences come from an adult with an advanced solid tumor such as melanoma, head and neck, liver or kidney cancer.

In this sample, this clone is medium-sized. The chain carries TRBV23-1 and TRBJ2-2; TRBD1 matches 11 bases. TRBV23-1 carries the ORF label, with uncertain function. V gave up 3 bases and J gave up 4 bases; unmatched junction bases: 4. This CDR3 has 16 amino acids. CDR3 DNA sequence: TGCGCCAGCAGTCAGGACAGGGGGCGCCTCACCGGGGAGCTGTTTTTT. This gives the protein CASSQDRGRLTGELFF.

This chain uses TRBV10-3 with TRBJ1-5; D is ambiguous. Germline V gives CDR1 ENHRY, CDR2 SYGVKD. The CDR3 has 14 amino acids. V gave up 0 bases and J gave up 2 bases, with 5 bases separating them. CDR3 protein: CAISESAGNQPQHF. CDR3 coding DNA: TGTGCCATCAGTGAGTCGGCAGGCAATCAGCCCCAGCATTTT.

V gene TRBV11-3 combines with J gene TRBJ2-2, with a weak D call TRBD1 (6 bases). The V end lost 6 bases, the J end lost 0 bases, and 14 bases lay between the germline ends. CDR3 length equals 16 residues. Germline V gives CDR1 SGHNT, CDR2 YENEEA. The CDR3 loop reads CASRGADSPNTGELFF. In nucleotides, the CDR3 is TGTGCCAGCAGGGGAGCGGACAGCCCGAACACCGGGGAGCTGTTTTTT.

The chain has TRBV7-8 and TRBJ2-3, with a weak D call TRBD2 (5 bases). The CDR3 length is 14 residues. Germline CDR1 SGHVS, CDR2 FQNEAQ. Trimming pared 4 bases from V and 2 bases from J, leaving 10 bases between. Written as DNA, the CDR3 is TGTGCCAGCAGCTCCACTAGTCCCACAGATACGCAGTATTTT. Amino acid sequence: CASSSTSPTDTQYF.

The chain has TRBV7-9 and TRBJ1-2; TRBD1 matches at 9 bases. The CDR3 contains 13 residues. CDR1 SEHNR and CDR2 FQNEAQ come from the germline V gene (reference sequence). V shed 5 bases and J 4 bases; nucleotides not matched to a gene: 2. Here the CDR3 DNA reads TGTGCCAGCAGCCCGACAGGGGGCTATGGCTACACCTTC. It encodes CASSPTGGYGYTF. The full variable domain, completed using reference TRBV7-9 and TRBJ1-2, is DTGVSQNPRHKITKRGQNVTFRCDPISEHNRLYWYRQTLGQGPEFLTYFQNEAQLEKSRLLSDRFSAERPKGSFSTLEIQRTEQGDSAMYLCASSPTGGYGYTFGSGTRLTVV.

This chain links TRBV7-2 with TRBJ2-5, with 11 bases lining up with TRBD2. Looked up from germline, CDR1 is SGHTA and CDR2 is FQGNSA. With V trimmed by 5 bases and J by 3 bases, 5 bases remained unmatched. This CDR3 has 15 residues. The CDR3 sequence: CASSRVAGGKETQYF. Here the CDR3 DNA reads TGTGCCAGCAGCCGGGTAGCGGGAGGGAAAGAGACCCAGTACTTC. Drawing the rest from reference TRBV7-2 and TRBJ2-5, the complete variable domain is GAGVSQSPSNKVTEKGKDVELRCDPISGHTALYWYRQSLGQGLEFLIYFQGNSAPDKSGLPSDRFSAERTGGSVSTLTIQRTQQEDSAVYLCASSRVAGGKETQYFGPGTRLLVL.

The chain carries TRBV5-1 and TRBJ2-3, with 8 bases lining up with TRBD2. The germline gives CDR1 SGHRS, CDR2 YFSETQ. The CDR3 runs 18 residues. V trimming: 4 bases; J trimming: 7 bases; junction bases outside the gene matches: 20. DNA of the CDR3: TGCGCCAGCAGCCGGGTTCCAACTGGCGGGGGGACCCTCTATACGCAGTATTTT. Translating it yields CASSRVPTGGGTLYTQYF.

V is TRBV7-2 and J is TRBJ1-4, with D uncertain. CDR1 and CDR2 (germline): SGHTA, FQGNSA. Trimming took 0 bases from V and 5 from J, leaving 10 bases between them. CDR3 length equals 15 residues. The CDR3, as DNA: TGTGCCAGCAGCTTAGCGGTAGGCTTAAATGAAAAACTGTTTTTT. Translated: CASSLAVGLNEKLFF.

The genes are TRBV29-1 and TRBJ2-3, with D maybe TRBD1 (8 bases). Deletions cut 4 bases from V and 4 bases from J, with 15 bases between. This CDR3 comprises 14 residues. The germline V gene encodes CDR1 SQVTM and CDR2 ANQGSEA. The DNA for the CDR3 is TGCAGCGTTGTAGGACAGGGACTACCAGATACGCAGTATTTT. Protein: CSVVGQGLPDTQYF.

The genes are TRBV29-1 and TRBJ1-1; 7 bases map to TRBD1. The CDR3 covers 15 residues. Germline V gene lookup returns CDR1 SQVTM and CDR2 ANQGSEA. With V trimmed by 4 bases and J by 6 bases, 14 bases remained unmatched. The CDR3: CSVAGRKGAKSEAFF. The CDR3 nucleotides read TGCAGCGTTGCAGGTCGTAAGGGGGCGAAGTCTGAAGCTTTCTTT.

The chain couples TRBV7-6 to TRBJ2-1, with D possibly being TRBD2 (6 bases). The CDR3 consists of 16 residues. With 5 bases removed from V and 2 bases from J, the gap between germline ends came to 16 bases. CDR1 and CDR2 (germline): SGHVS, FNYEAQ. The CDR3 coding sequence is TGTGCCAGCAGCCGGCAGAGCGGGCCCCCCTACAATGAGCAGTTCTTC. This codes for CASSRQSGPPYNEQFF.

The chain couples TRBV7-2 to TRBJ1-2; the D gene is possibly TRBD1 (5 bases). The V gene lost 0 bases and the J gene lost 6 bases, with 17 bases spanning the gap. The germline gives CDR1 SGHTA, CDR2 FQGNSA. This CDR3 is 16 amino acids long. The CDR3 region is CASSLASGRVGHGYTF. The CDR3 DNA follows: TGTGCCAGCAGCTTAGCGTCGGGCAGGGTAGGACATGGCTACACCTTC.

This chain joins TRBV10-3 and TRBJ1-2; no reliable D call. V was trimmed by 3 bases and J by 8 bases, leaving 13 bases between them. CDR3 length: 13 amino acids. CDR1 is ENHRY, CDR2 SYGVKD, per germline. CDR3 loop: CAISDVGARGYTF. The CDR3 DNA is TGTGCCATCAGTGATGTCGGCGCAAGAGGCTACACCTTC.